Shown below are 13 T cell receptor beta chains from a single sample sequenced in a study of cytomegalovirus exposure and HLA in healthy donors. This PCR relied on a set of 60 Vbeta primers and 13 Jbeta primers. Produced via immunoSEQ multiplex PCR; TCRdb's table is partial and in-frame only. The sample has 120,000 to 150,000 clones; 65% to 85% are singletons. The sample taken for sequencing was PBMCs. The receptors were gathered from a man aged 18 to 30 in good health and CMV-seronegative.

The CDR3 DNA sequence: TGCGCCAGCAGCTTGTTCAGGGTTGAATCCTACGAGCAGTACTTC. Its translation: CASSLFRVESYEQYF. The chain is built from TRBV5-1 and TRBJ2-7, with D perhaps TRBD1 (5 bases). Trimming removed 1 base at V and 1 base at J, with 12 bases between. The germline gives CDR1 SGHRS, CDR2 YFSETQ. The length of the CDR3 is 15 residues.

The chain joins TRBV2 to TRBJ2-7, with D tentatively TRBD1 (5 bases). The CDR3 has 15 residues. Trimming stripped 2 bases from V and 0 bases from J, with 11 bases between. Germline assignment: CDR1 SNHLY and CDR2 FYNNEI. The CDR3 bases are TGTGCCAGCAGTGAAATCAGGGATAGCTCCTACGAGCAGTACTTC. It codes for CASSEIRDSSYEQYF.

This chain uses TRBV19 with TRBJ1-1, with D possibly TRBD1 on 6 matching bases. The V end lost 8 bases, the J end lost 11 bases, and 24 bases lay between the germline ends. The V gene's germline CDR1 is LNHDA and CDR2 SQIVND (reference sequence). The CDR3 spans 14 residues. CDR3 loop: CASRLNLGWTDAFF. The CDR3 DNA sequence: TGTGCCAGTCGGTTGAATCTTGGGTGGACAGATGCTTTCTTT.

In this sample, this clone turned up once. The gene calls are TRBV5-5 and TRBJ2-1; D may be TRBD2 (5 bases). Germline CDR1 is SGHKS and CDR2 is YYEKEE (reference sequence). Trimming left V 7 bases short and J 5 bases short, with 16 bases between. CDR3 length equals 14 residues. In DNA form, the CDR3 reads TGTGCCAGCTGGGCGGGCGGGTATAACAATGAGCAGTTCTTC. This translates into CASWAGGYNNEQFF.

The V and J genes are TRBV15 and TRBJ2-5, with D perhaps matching TRBD2 (6 bases). CDR1 is LNHNV and CDR2 is YYDKDF in the germline V gene (reference sequence). This CDR3 region has 17 residues. Trimming pared 1 base from V and 4 bases from J, leaving 19 bases between. The CDR3: CATSRVWAGSGGETQYF. CDR3 DNA: TGTGCCACCAGCAGAGTATGGGCAGGGTCCGGGGGAGAGACCCAGTACTTC.

The V and J genes are TRBV25-1 and TRBJ2-7, with D maybe TRBD1 (5 bases). Trimming shortened V by 5 bases and J by 6 bases, and 14 bases separated the two germline ends. CDR1 and CDR2 (germline): MGHDK, SYGVNS. The length of the CDR3 is 13 residues. CDR3 protein: CASSRYQGSEQYF. CDR3 DNA sequence: TGTGCCAGCAGTCGGTACCAGGGTTCCGAGCAGTACTTC.

This clone was counted once. The V call is TRBV2, the J call TRBJ2-5; the D gene is possibly TRBD2 (6 bases). The J call may be wrong; the DNA end is better matched by TRBJ2-7. The CDR3 is 14 amino acids. The germline gives CDR1 SNHLY, CDR2 FYNNEI. As DNA, the CDR3 is TGTGCCAGCAGTTTGACTAGGCTCCCCTACGAGCAGTACTTC. Translation: CASSLTRLPYEQYF.

This clone was counted between two and nine times. The chain recombines TRBV6-1 with TRBJ1-2; D call uncertain. CDR1 MNHNS and CDR2 SASEGT come from the germline V gene. V was pared by 5 bases and J by 8 bases, with 12 bases between. The CDR3 is 12 residues long. The CDR3 loop is CASSPRTGGYTF. Written as DNA, the CDR3 is TGTGCCAGCAGTCCTCGGACTGGGGGCTACACCTTC.

J is TRBJ2-4 and V is TRBV7-2; a possible D gene is TRBD1 (6 bases). V shed 6 bases and J shed 0 bases, with 15 bases lying between them. The germline V gene has CDR1 SGHTA and CDR2 FQGNSA. CDR3 size: 16 residues. CDR3 DNA sequence: TGTGCCAGCAGTAAACAGGGCCTTATAGCCAAAAACATTCAGTACTTC. Translated, it gives CASSKQGLIAKNIQYF.

A remark on this clone: At one of its ends the junction is not consistent with the germline gene, which may arise from a read error. The genes are TRBV5-1 and TRBJ2-1; 9 nucleotides match TRBD1. Germline values: CDR1 SGHRS, CDR2 YFSETQ. CDR3 length equals 14 residues. The CDR3 DNA reads as TGCACCAGCAGCCCCGGACAGGGGTGGAATGAGCAGTTCTTC. This codes for CTSSPGQGWNEQFF.

The chain employs TRBV9 and TRBJ1-3; D call uncertain. Looked up from germline, CDR1 is SGDLS and CDR2 is YYNGEE. This CDR3 is 16 amino acids long. Trimming removed 0 bases at V and 0 bases at J, with 10 bases between. The CDR3 is CASSVGGRASGNTIYF. The DNA for the CDR3 is TGTGCCAGCAGCGTAGGAGGGAGGGCCTCTGGAAACACCATATATTTT.

The gene calls are TRBV5-1 and TRBJ1-1; maybe TRBD1 (5 bases). The CDR3 has 13 residues. V lost 3 bases, J lost 7 bases, and 13 bases lay in between. Looked up from germline, CDR1 is SGHRS and CDR2 is YFSETQ. Written as DNA, the CDR3 is TGCGCCAGCAGCTGGGGGGTGGTCGGTGAAGCTTTCTTT. Translation gives CASSWGVVGEAFF.

The chain uses TRBV7-9 and TRBJ2-7, with D possibly being TRBD1 (6 bases). The CDR3 has 12 residues. Germline V gene lookup returns CDR1 SEHNR and CDR2 FQNEAQ (reference sequence). Trimming removed 5 bases from V and 4 bases from J, with 9 bases in between. CDR3 loop: CASSRTVYEQYF. CDR3 coding DNA: TGTGCCAGCAGCCGGACAGTTTACGAGCAGTACTTC.